Below, one T cell receptor beta chain is given with its context. Its antigen is not known. These data originate in a study of vaccination and CD4 T cells after COVID-19. Trimming cost V 5 bases and J 6 bases; bases outside gene matches: 9. CDR1 is MNHEY and CDR2 is SMNVEV in the germline V gene (reference sequence). CDR3 length: 15 residues. The Oncomine TCR Beta short-read assay generated sequence data from the DNA of cultured CD4+ T cells. TCRdb recomputed calls from the PCR reads with MiXCR, one row per CDR3 protein. The table has fewer than 20,000 distinct CDR3 sequences, 54% seen once. The treatment was: approximately 10-day PBMC culture with coronavirus spike peptide pools or control peptides (ViraFEST assay).

Sequenced material: CD4+ T cells from blood, cultured in vitro. J is TRBJ1-4 and V is TRBV27, with 7 bases fitting TRBD1. The TCR sequence derives from a human donor who had recovered from COVID-19. DNA for the CDR3: TGTGCCAGCAGTAGGGCGGGAGGGGGCTATGAAAAACTGTTTTTT. It specifies CASSRAGGGYEKLFF.